This TCR beta chain appears in the sequencing data of a study of blood T cell repertoires in COVID-19. Study as a whole: Samples representing acute and convalescent COVID-19 were sourced from the United States, Italy and Spain. Nucleic acid was either cDNA or gDNA, and it came from T cells, B-cell-depleted T cells, or PBMCs.

Per the authors' pipeline: Reference gene primer amplification in the assay estimated nucleated cell counts. The table came from immunoSEQ multiplex PCR; TCRdb's copy has only in-frame clones and leaves some out. V and J calls and clone size are copied from that table; D and trimming were computed from the DNA. The table includes about 87,000 clones, 75% detected once. This clone showed up just a few times. The CDR3 covers 13 residues. V was trimmed by 2 bases and J by 8 bases, leaving 12 bases between them. CDR1 and CDR2 (germline): SNHLY, FYNNEI. The source is a woman in her 50s with acute or convalescent COVID-19. Sequencing used peripheral blood. This sequence joins TRBV2 and TRBJ1-2, with a possible D match to TRBD1 (5 bases). The CDR3 here is CASSELGAWGYTF. The CDR3 bases are TGTGCCAGCAGTGAATTAGGGGCTTGGGGCTACACCTTC.